This record looks at one T cell receptor (beta chain) sequence and its context. Here immunoSEQ multiplex PCR was the method, and the copy in TCRdb shows in-frame clones only, minus some. This sample yields 180,000 or so clones, of which 70% to 80% are seen a single time; 13% to 15% belongs to the top ten. Participants, roughly 18 to 90 years old, spanned 24 US areas. Contact with a PCR-confirmed or clinician-diagnosed COVID-19 case occurred within 2 weeks of entry. This CDR3 spans 15 amino acids. CDR1 and CDR2 from the germline V gene are LGHDT and YNNKEL (reference sequence). Trimming stripped 0 bases from V and 5 bases from J, with 13 bases between. This sample stems from a study of blood T cell repertoires in COVID-19. Study as a whole: Spain, Italy and the United States supplied samples that represented acute and convalescent COVID-19. PBMCs, B-cell-depleted T cells, or T cells provided the cDNA or gDNA that made up the material.

The genes are TRBV3-1 (or the pseudogene TRBV3-2) and TRBJ2-5; the D gene is possibly TRBD1 (6 bases). The sample taken for sequencing was PBMCs or T cells enriched from blood (not recorded which). The receptor was derived from a man in his 60s who had been exposed to COVID-19. The CDR3 DNA reads as TGTGCCAGCAGCCAAGATGGGCACAGGGCGGAGACCCAGTACTTC. It specifies CASSQDGHRAETQYF.